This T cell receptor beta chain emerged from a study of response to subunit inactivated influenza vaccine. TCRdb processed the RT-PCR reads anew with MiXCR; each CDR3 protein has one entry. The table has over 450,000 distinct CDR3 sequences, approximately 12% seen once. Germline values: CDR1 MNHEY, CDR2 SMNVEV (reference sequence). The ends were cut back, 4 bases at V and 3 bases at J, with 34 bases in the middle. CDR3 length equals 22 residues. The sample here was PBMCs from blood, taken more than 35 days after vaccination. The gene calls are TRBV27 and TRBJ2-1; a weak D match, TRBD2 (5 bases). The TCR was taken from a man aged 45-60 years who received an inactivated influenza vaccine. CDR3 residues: CASSSRTPSTEVGYGGYNEQFF. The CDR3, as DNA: TGTGCCAGCAGTTCACGAACCCCATCTACGGAGGTGGGTTACGGAGGCTACAATGAGCAGTTCTTC.